One sample yielded the 20 T cell receptor beta chains listed below, sequenced in a study of cytomegalovirus exposure and HLA in healthy donors. The PCR was carried out with 60 Vbeta primers and 13 Jbeta primers. Sequenced by immunoSEQ multiplex PCR; TCRdb stores in-frame clones only, minus some. The data hold fewer than 150,000 clones, with approximately 61% observed a single time. The sequenced material came from PBMCs. The receptors were sampled from a human donor in good health.

The chain joins TRBV10-3 to TRBJ2-3; 8 positions agree with TRBD2. Germline V gives CDR1 ENHRY, CDR2 SYGVKD. This CDR3 spans 14 amino acids. The ends lost 10 bases at V and 4 bases at J; junction bases unmatched: 10. The CDR3 DNA follows: TGTGCCACCCGGGGGGGGGCTGCGGCAGATACGCAGTATTTT. It is translated as CATRGGAAADTQYF.

This clone appeared once. The chain's CDR3 is CASSETGLDTEAFF. CDR3 bases: TGTGCCAGCAGTGAAACGGGATTGGACACTGAAGCTTTCTTT. The rearrangement links TRBV6-1 to TRBJ1-1; D is undetermined. Trimming pared 2 bases from V and 3 bases from J, leaving 10 bases between. Germline CDR1 MNHNS, CDR2 SASEGT. The length of the CDR3 is 14 residues.

The sample holds a few counts of this clone. This chain uses TRBV28 with TRBJ1-6; tentative D call: TRBD1 (5 bases). The CDR3 is 15 amino acids. V lost 5 bases and J lost 9, with 17 bases in between. Germline V gives CDR1 MDHEN, CDR2 SYDVKM. CDR3 protein: CASSLQGERSSPLHF. The CDR3, as DNA: TGTGCCAGCAGTCTCCAGGGTGAACGGAGTTCACCCCTCCACTTT.

About this clone itself: The junction and the germline gene differ at one end; a read error may be behind it. The rearrangement joins TRBV11-2 to TRBJ2-3; 9 positions match TRBD2. Germline assignment: CDR1 SGHAT and CDR2 FQNNGV. The CDR3 has 16 residues. The CDR3 nucleotides read TGTGCCAGCAGCTCCCTAGCGGGATGGGGCACAGATGCGCAGTATTTT. This gives the protein CASSSLAGWGTDAQYF.

The chain links TRBV28 to TRBJ2-2, with 7 bases that match TRBD2. V shed 5 bases, J shed 6 bases, and the junction held 12 bases outside the gene matches. The CDR3 is 16 amino acids. Germline V gene data show CDR1 as MDHEN and CDR2 as SYDVKM. CDR3 in DNA: TGTGCCAGCAGTACGACTAGCCGAGTCGTCGCCGGGGAGCTGTTTTTT. This codes for CASSTTSRVVAGELFF.

V usage is TRBV14 and J usage is TRBJ1-1; no reliable D call. V dropped 5 bases and J dropped 1 base, with 20 bases sitting between them. CDR1 SGHDN and CDR2 FVKESK come from the germline V gene. The CDR3 has 17 amino acids. The CDR3 DNA reads as TGTGCCAGCAGCTATACACTAGGCCAGGATGGGAACACTGAAGCTTTCTTT. Translating it yields CASSYTLGQDGNTEAFF.

This clone has just a few counts. The chain combines TRBV16 with TRBJ2-1; D uncertain. The germline gives CDR1 KGHSY, CDR2 FQNENV. The CDR3 contains 17 residues. V lost 1 base to trimming and J lost 1 base, with 14 bases between them. Written as DNA, the CDR3 is TGTGCCAGCAGCCAATTGGGCAGACAACATTCCTACAATGAGCAGTTCTTC. Translation: CASSQLGRQHSYNEQFF.

This clone was picked up a small number of times. The V gene is TRBV25-1, the J gene TRBJ2-1; 8 nucleotides line up with TRBD2. The CDR3 contains 13 residues. Per the germline V gene, CDR1 is MGHDK and CDR2 is SYGVNS. This CDR3 reads CAEAGETYNEQFF. The CDR3 DNA reads as TGTGCGGAAGCGGGAGAGACCTACAATGAGCAGTTCTTC.

The V call is TRBV6-5, the J call TRBJ2-1; 9 bases map to TRBD1. The CDR3 runs to 15 residues. J lost 7 bases, V lost 5 bases, and 9 bases had no gene match. Germline V gene data show CDR1 as MNHEY and CDR2 as SVGAGI. CDR3 bases: TGTGCCAGCAGTCAACCGGGACAGGGAGGGAATGAGCAGTTCTTC. It translates to CASSQPGQGGNEQFF.

The gene calls are TRBV4-1 and TRBJ2-5, with D tentatively TRBD2 (6 bases). TRBJ2-7 explains the end of the DNA better; the J call may be wrong. The CDR3 spans 14 residues. Germline V gene sequence: CDR1 MGHRA, CDR2 YSYEKL. This CDR3 reads CASSPGGVIYEQYF. The CDR3 nucleotides are TGCGCCAGCAGCCCCGGAGGGGTGATTTACGAGCAGTACTTC.

This chain links TRBV25-1 with TRBJ2-7; no clear D gene. Trimming removed 8 bases at V and 6 bases at J, with 11 bases between. Germline V gene lookup returns CDR1 MGHDK and CDR2 SYGVNS. The CDR3 spans 11 residues. The CDR3 DNA reads as TGTGCCAGCTACGGTCCAGGCGAGCAGTACTTC. Translating it yields CASYGPGEQYF.

This clone was seen more than once but under ten times. This sequence joins TRBV19 and TRBJ2-7; weak D call: TRBD2 (7 bases). In germline, CDR1 is LNHDA, CDR2 SQIVND (reference sequence). CDR3 length: 13 amino acids. The V gene lost 5 bases and the J gene lost 2 bases, with 10 bases spanning the gap. The CDR3, as DNA: TGTGCCAGTAGTCGCGGGGGCCCCTACGAGCAGTACTTC. Translated: CASSRGGPYEQYF.

In its sample, this clone was seen once. The chain links TRBV5-4 to TRBJ1-4, with D maybe TRBD1 (6 bases). The germline V and J ends were trimmed by 4 bases and 7 bases, with 20 bases remaining between them. Germline lookup yields CDR1 SGHNT and CDR2 YYREEE (reference sequence). This CDR3 comprises 16 residues. The CDR3 coding sequence is TGTGCCAGCAGCATCGGGACATCCCGGGGCTTTGAAAAACTGTTTTTT. This sequence encodes CASSIGTSRGFEKLFF. Full variable domain (rest looked up from reference TRBV5-4 and TRBJ1-4): ETGVTQSPTHLIKTRGQQVTLRCSSQSGHNTVSWYQQALGQGPQFIFQYYREEENGRGNFPPRFSGLQFPNYSSELNVNALELDDSALYLCASSIGTSRGFEKLFFGSGTQLSVL.

This clone was seen a few times. This chain links TRBV7-3 with TRBJ2-3; tentative D call: TRBD1 (6 bases). V was cut by 5 bases and J by 6 bases, with 15 bases left in between. Germline V lookup: CDR1 SGHTA, CDR2 FQGTGA. The CDR3 is 14 amino acids. The CDR3 DNA follows: TGTGCCAGCAGCGAACAGGGTCGCGGGGATACGCAGTATTTT. It codes for CASSEQGRGDTQYF.

V and J are TRBV5-1 and TRBJ2-7; TRBD2 is a possible D gene (6 bases). The V gene lost 0 bases and the J gene lost 2 bases, with 12 bases spanning the gap. The germline gives CDR1 SGHRS, CDR2 YFSETQ. The CDR3 extends over 15 amino acids. CDR3 residues: CASSLGGDFAYEQYF. The DNA of the CDR3 is TGCGCCAGCAGCTTGGGGGGGGACTTTGCCTACGAGCAGTACTTC.

The chain links TRBV5-4 to TRBJ2-5, with TRBD1 matching 11 bases. The CDR3 contains 15 residues. Germline V lookup: CDR1 SGHNT, CDR2 YYREEE (reference sequence). V lost 4 bases, J lost 5 bases, and 7 bases stayed unmatched. The DNA of the CDR3 is TGTGCCAGCAGCCACCGGACAGGGGGCGGGGAGACCCAGTACTTC. This codes for CASSHRTGGGETQYF. The entire variable domain, with the rest obtained from reference TRBV5-4 and TRBJ2-5, is as follows: ETGVTQSPTHLIKTRGQQVTLRCSSQSGHNTVSWYQQALGQGPQFIFQYYREEENGRGNFPPRFSGLQFPNYSSELNVNALELDDSALYLCASSHRTGGGETQYFGPGTRLLVL.

Only a few counts were recorded for this clone. This sequence joins TRBV5-4 and TRBJ2-7; 7 bases line up with TRBD1. The germline CDR1 and CDR2 sequences are SGHNT and YYREEE (reference sequence). V lost 4 bases to trimming and J lost 0 bases; unmatched junction nucleotides: 7. This CDR3 comprises 15 residues. The CDR3 loop is CASSAQTGISYEQYF. The CDR3 bases are TGTGCCAGCAGCGCCCAGACAGGGATCTCCTACGAGCAGTACTTC.

The chain uses TRBV5-6 and TRBJ2-7; 13 positions match TRBD2. V shed 3 bases, J shed 2 bases, and the junction held 5 bases outside the gene matches. The CDR3 consists of 16 residues. Germline loops: CDR1 SGHDT, CDR2 YYEEEE. This CDR3 is CASSSRTSGRAYEQYF. The CDR3 bases are TGTGCCAGCAGCTCCAGAACTAGCGGGAGGGCCTACGAGCAGTACTTC. Full variable domain (missing parts from reference TRBV5-6 and TRBJ2-7): DAGVTQSPTHLIKTRGQQVTLRCSPKSGHDTVSWYQQALGQGPQFIFQYYEEEERQRGNFPDRFSGHQFPNYSSELNVNALLLGDSALYLCASSSRTSGRAYEQYFGPGTRLTVT.

The chain is built from TRBV9 and TRBJ2-6, with TRBD2 matching 10 bases. The V and J ends lost 3 bases and 0 bases, in that order; junction bases with no gene match: 3. Germline lookup yields CDR1 SGDLS and CDR2 YYNGEE. The CDR3 sequence is 17 residues long. The CDR3 DNA reads as TGTGCCAGCAGCGCAGGACTAGCGGTCTCTGGGGCCAACGTCCTGACTTTC. Protein: CASSAGLAVSGANVLTF.

V usage is TRBV7-2 and J usage is TRBJ1-5; D not resolved. The length of the CDR3 is 16 residues. CDR1 is SGHTA and CDR2 is FQGNSA in the germline V gene. V shed 1 base and J shed 0 bases, with 10 bases lying between them. CDR3 in amino acids: CASSLDVGVSNQPQHF. In DNA form, the CDR3 reads TGTGCCAGCAGCTTAGATGTCGGGGTTAGCAATCAGCCCCAGCATTTT.